The clone carrying this TCR beta chain was seen only a few times. Antigen: not known. The germline gene is not matched at one end of the junction; a read error may be the cause. The data stem from a study of regulatory T cells in long-lasting Graves disease. The study's findings and limits: Accuracy was perhaps lowered by the small sample size. Study of thyroid tissue was not done, with only peripheral blood studied. With persistent disease, TRBV28, TRBJ1-2 and TRBJ2-5 were the favored segments.

Arm-PCR of CDR3 regions with iRepertoire HTBI primers generated TCR beta libraries. Original data processing: In the combined samples, 50 to 75 TRBV and 14 TRBJ segments were identified. One entry per CDR3 protein results from TCRdb running MiXCR on the multiplex PCR reads. These V and J calls originate from TCRdb's pipeline instead of the authors' own analysis. The sample lists around 460,000 distinct CDR3 sequences, about 22% occurring once. The time point here: persistent/refractory GD, antithyroid drugs over 5 years with positive TRAb. The TCR library used RNA extracted from PBMCs. CDR3 length equals 8 residues. Germline CDR1 and CDR2: MDHEN and SYDVKM.

The TCR originated in a female donor with Graves disease. The sample in question was peripheral blood mononuclear cells (PBMCs), obtained when the disease was refractory, from a patient treated with antithyroid drugs. This chain joins TRBV28 and TRBJ2-7; D call uncertain. The CDR3, as DNA: TGTGCCAGCAGTTTAGGACCTTTC. Translated: CASSLGPF. Full variable domain (missing parts from reference TRBV28 and TRBJ2-7): DVKVTQSSRYLVKRTGEKVFLECVQDMDHENMFWYRQDPGLGLRLIYFSYDVKMKEKGDIPEGYSVSREKKERFSLILESASTNQTSMYLCASSLGPFGPGTRLTVT.